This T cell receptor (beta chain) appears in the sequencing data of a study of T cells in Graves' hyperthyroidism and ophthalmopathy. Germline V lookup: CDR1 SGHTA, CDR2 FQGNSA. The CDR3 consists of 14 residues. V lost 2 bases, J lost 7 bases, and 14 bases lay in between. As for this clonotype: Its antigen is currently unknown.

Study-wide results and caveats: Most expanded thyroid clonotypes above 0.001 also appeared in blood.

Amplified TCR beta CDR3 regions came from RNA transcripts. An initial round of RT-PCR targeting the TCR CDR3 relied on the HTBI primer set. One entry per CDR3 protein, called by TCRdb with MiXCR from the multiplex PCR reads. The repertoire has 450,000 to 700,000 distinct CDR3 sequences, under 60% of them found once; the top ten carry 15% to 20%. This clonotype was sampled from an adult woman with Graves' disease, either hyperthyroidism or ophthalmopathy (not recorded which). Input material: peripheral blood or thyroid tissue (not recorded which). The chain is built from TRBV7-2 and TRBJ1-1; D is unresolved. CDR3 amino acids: CASSLRNAPNEAFF. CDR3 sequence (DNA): TGTGCCAGCAGCTTACGGAACGCTCCGAATGAAGCTTTCTTT.